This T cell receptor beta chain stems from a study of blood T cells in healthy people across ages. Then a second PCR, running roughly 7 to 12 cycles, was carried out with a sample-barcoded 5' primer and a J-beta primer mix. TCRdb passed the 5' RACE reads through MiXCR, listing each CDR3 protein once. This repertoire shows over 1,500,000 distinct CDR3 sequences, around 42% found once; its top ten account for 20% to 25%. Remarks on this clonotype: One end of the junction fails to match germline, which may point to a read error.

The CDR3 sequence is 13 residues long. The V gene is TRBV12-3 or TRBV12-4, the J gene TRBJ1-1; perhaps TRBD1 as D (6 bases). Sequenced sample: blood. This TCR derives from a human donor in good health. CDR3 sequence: CASSFNRVGETFF. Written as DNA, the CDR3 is TGTGCCAGCAGTTTTAACAGGGTCGGTGAAACTTTCTTT.